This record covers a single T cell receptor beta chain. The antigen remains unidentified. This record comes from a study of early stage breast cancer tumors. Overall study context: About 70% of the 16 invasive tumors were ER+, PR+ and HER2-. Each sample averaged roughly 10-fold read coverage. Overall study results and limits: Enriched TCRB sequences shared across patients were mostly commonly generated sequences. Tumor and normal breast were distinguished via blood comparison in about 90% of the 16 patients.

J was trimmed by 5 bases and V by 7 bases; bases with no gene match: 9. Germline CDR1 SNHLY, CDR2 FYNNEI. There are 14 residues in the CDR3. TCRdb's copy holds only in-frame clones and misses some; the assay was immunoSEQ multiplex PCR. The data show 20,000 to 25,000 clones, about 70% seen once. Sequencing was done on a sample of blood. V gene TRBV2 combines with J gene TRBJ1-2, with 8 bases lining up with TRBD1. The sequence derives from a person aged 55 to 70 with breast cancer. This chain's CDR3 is CASTLDRVRYGYTF. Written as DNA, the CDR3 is TGTGCCAGCACCTTGGACAGGGTCAGGTATGGCTACACCTTC.